This entry lists 20 T cell receptor beta chains sequenced from one sample in a study of identical twins. From the 5' RACE reads, TCRdb called clonotypes with MiXCR, one entry per CDR3 protein. The sample records about 470,000 distinct CDR3 sequences, approximately 24% being singletons. This sample was also put to use in a study of T cells expressing NK-cell markers.

Sequencing input: CD4+ T cells sorted from blood. The origin of the receptors is a woman aged 18 to 35 in good health.

This chain joins TRBV12-3 or TRBV12-4 and TRBJ2-1; unclear D gene. This CDR3 region has 15 residues. V lost 4 bases, J lost 7 bases, and 17 bases lay in between. The CDR3 nucleotides read TGTGCCAGCAGTTCCCTTATCGGGTTGAGAAATGAGCAGTTCTTC. Translating it yields CASSSLIGLRNEQFF.

This clonotype has a handful of counts. The V and J genes are TRBV5-1 and TRBJ2-7; D possibly corresponds to TRBD2 (6 bases). Germline values: CDR1 SGHRS, CDR2 YFSETQ. The CDR3 totals 15 residues. V was cut by 0 bases and J by 4 bases, with 14 bases left in between. The CDR3 DNA is TGCGCCAGCAGCTTGGAATACGGGGGACCTTACGAGCAGTACTTC. Encoded protein: CASSLEYGGPYEQYF.

The CDR3, as DNA: TGTGCCAGCAGTTCCCCAGCGGGGGGGCTGGCACGGGGCCCCGATACGCAGTATTTT. This sequence encodes CASSSPAGGLARGPDTQYF. The genes are TRBV6-5 and TRBJ2-3; 10 bases fit TRBD2. After removal of 4 bases from V and 6 bases from J, the junction contained 19 bases not matched to a gene. The germline CDR1 and CDR2 sequences are MNHEY and SVGAGI. This CDR3 is built from 19 residues.

The rearrangement joins TRBV13 to TRBJ2-1; TRBD2 matches 13 bases. Germline values: CDR1 PRHDT, CDR2 FYEKMQ (reference sequence). The CDR3 runs to 14 residues. The trim removed 6 bases at V and 7 bases at J, leaving 3 bases unmatched. CDR3 region: CASRGLAGRNEQFF. Written as DNA, the CDR3 is TGTGCCAGCAGGGGACTAGCGGGGCGAAATGAGCAGTTCTTC.

This sequence joins TRBV29-1 and TRBJ1-1, with D perhaps TRBD1 (6 bases). The CDR3 consists of 13 residues. CDR1 is SQVTM, CDR2 ANQGSEA, per germline. V shed 6 bases and J shed 1 base, with 12 bases lying between them. CDR3 residues: CSVAGARNTEAFF. The DNA of the CDR3 is TGCAGCGTGGCAGGGGCGAGGAACACTGAAGCTTTCTTT.

This clonotype occurred a few times. This chain joins TRBV6-1 and TRBJ2-7; tentative D call: TRBD1 (10 bases). The CDR3 length is 15 residues. The germline gives CDR1 MNHNS, CDR2 SASEGT. The ends were cut back, 5 bases at V and 5 bases at J, with 19 bases in the middle. CDR3 protein: CASSLAGQGWNEQYF. The CDR3 region has the DNA TGTGCCAGCAGTCTAGCGGGACAGGGGTGGAACGAGCAGTACTTC.

This clonotype was counted a few times. CDR3 in DNA: TGTGCCAGCAGCTCCGGGGAACCGCAAGAGACCCAGTACTTC. It yields the protein CASSSGEPQETQYF. The rearrangement uses TRBV5-6 and TRBJ2-5; TRBD2 might be the D (5 bases). The CDR3 spans 14 residues. With 3 bases removed from V and 2 bases from J, the gap between germline ends came to 11 bases. CDR1 and CDR2 (germline): SGHDT, YYEEEE.

The chain uses TRBV29-1 and TRBJ1-5; tentatively, D is TRBD1 (6 bases). V shed 6 bases and J shed 3 bases, with 9 bases lying between them. CDR1 and CDR2 (germline): SQVTM, ANQGSEA. This CDR3 region has 12 residues. CDR3 sequence (DNA): TGCAGCGTCGGACAGCCCAATCAGCCCCAGCATTTT. Residues: CSVGQPNQPQHF.

V and J are TRBV20-1 and TRBJ2-3; a weak D match, TRBD2 (6 bases). From germline, CDR1 is DFQATT and CDR2 SNEGSKA (reference sequence). V was pared by 3 bases and J by 6 bases, with 13 bases between. This CDR3 has 13 residues. This CDR3 is CSASSSREDTQYF. The CDR3 DNA follows: TGCAGTGCTAGTTCATCCCGGGAGGATACGCAGTATTTT.

This clonotype appeared a few times. J is TRBJ2-1 and V is TRBV18; D uncertain. The V end was cut by 1 base, the J end by 3 bases, with 13 bases between. CDR3 length: 16 amino acids. Germline V CDR1 and CDR2: KGHSH, LQKENI. This CDR3 is CASSPLRSILYNEQFF. CDR3 bases: TGTGCCAGCTCACCACTCCGGTCGATCCTCTACAATGAGCAGTTCTTC.

This clonotype was seen a handful of times. The chain links TRBV24-1 to TRBJ2-1; D is unclear. Trimming left V 3 bases short and J 12 bases short, with 11 bases between. Germline CDR1 is KGHDR and CDR2 is SFDVKD. The CDR3 length is 12 residues. The CDR3 protein is CATSDTVQRQFF. The CDR3 DNA is TGTGCCACCAGTGATACAGTACAGCGGCAGTTCTTC.

The chain has TRBV3-1 and TRBJ2-3; D is unclear. Between the trimmed V and J ends, which lost 0 bases and 4 bases, there was a span of 8 bases. CDR3 size: 14 residues. Germline lookup yields CDR1 LGHDT and CDR2 YNNKEL (reference sequence). CDR3 sequence: CASSQDLGADTQYF. In DNA form, the CDR3 reads TGTGCCAGCAGCCAAGATCTCGGAGCAGATACGCAGTATTTT.

This chain joins TRBV25-1 and TRBJ2-4; D not resolved. Between the trimmed V and J ends, which lost 2 bases and 2 bases, there was a span of 4 bases. The length of the CDR3 is 13 residues. The germline CDR1 and CDR2 sequences are MGHDK and SYGVNS. CDR3 loop: CASSETTKNIQYF. The CDR3 DNA follows: TGTGCCAGCAGTGAAACTACCAAAAACATTCAGTACTTC.

This clonotype was counted a few times. The J gene is TRBJ2-7, the V gene TRBV5-1; D remains ambiguous. Germline CDR1 SGHRS, CDR2 YFSETQ. The CDR3 loop spans 15 amino acids. Trimming took 0 bases from V and 2 from J, leaving 12 bases between them. CDR3 sequence: CASSLGQSGPYEQYF. The CDR3 DNA is TGCGCCAGCAGCTTGGGTCAGTCTGGACCCTACGAGCAGTACTTC.

The chain's CDR3 is CASSQDSGERNYGYTF. CDR3 bases: TGCGCCAGCAGCCAAGACTCCGGGGAACGTAACTATGGCTACACCTTC. The chain links TRBV4-3 to TRBJ1-2; D not certain. This CDR3 is 16 amino acids long. Deletions cut 0 bases from V and 1 base from J, with 12 bases between. Germline V gives CDR1 LGHNA, CDR2 YSLEER.

This clonotype was counted only a few times. This chain uses TRBV9 with TRBJ2-3; no firm D call. CDR1 is SGDLS and CDR2 is YYNGEE in the germline V gene. Deletions cut 4 bases from V and 2 bases from J, with 14 bases between. This CDR3 is built from 15 residues. The chain's CDR3 is CASSRTPGPTDTQYF. CDR3 bases: TGTGCCAGCAGCCGGACCCCCGGACCCACAGATACGCAGTATTTT.

V usage is TRBV30 and J usage is TRBJ2-1, with 7 positions matching TRBD1. CDR3 length equals 13 residues. From germline, CDR1 is GTSNPN and CDR2 SVGIG (reference sequence). V dropped 1 base and J dropped 7; count of bases not matched to a gene: 4. CDR3 in DNA: TGTGCCTGGAGTGAGATGACAGGGAATGAGCAGTTCTTC. Protein product: CAWSEMTGNEQFF.

This clonotype was observed at least ten times. The chain recombines TRBV5-1 with TRBJ2-5; weak D call: TRBD1 (6 bases). The CDR3 is 15 residues long. V lost 0 bases and J lost 0, with 9 bases in between. Germline-derived CDR1 and CDR2 are SGHRS and YFSETQ. In DNA, the CDR3 is TGCGCCAGCAGCTTGGGTGGGGGCGACCAAGAGACCCAGTACTTC. The encoded protein is CASSLGGGDQETQYF.

This sequence joins TRBV27 and TRBJ2-4; 9 nucleotides line up with TRBD1. CDR3 size: 14 residues. V trimming: 2 bases; J trimming: 7 bases; junction bases outside the gene matches: 3. Per the germline V gene, CDR1 is MNHEY and CDR2 is SMNVEV (reference sequence). The CDR3 bases are TGTGCCAGCAGTTTAGGGACAGGGAGGAACATTCAGTACTTC. This translates into CASSLGTGRNIQYF.

This clonotype was observed a few times. This sequence joins TRBV12-3 or TRBV12-4 and TRBJ2-6; 8 bases agree with TRBD2. J lost 0 bases, V lost 9 bases, and 13 bases had no gene match. The CDR3 covers 18 residues. The CDR3 region has the DNA TGTGCCAGTACTTTTAGCGGGACCCTCAACTCTGGGGCCAACGTCCTGACTTTC. Translating gives CASTFSGTLNSGANVLTF.